This TCR beta chain stems from a study of human T cells and chemical hapten exposure. This clonotype has a count of ten or more. The CDR3 loop spans 16 amino acids. V lost 2 bases to trimming and J lost 1 base; unmatched junction nucleotides: 4. Germline V gives CDR1 MNHNY, CDR2 SVGAGI (reference sequence). The library gave individual cDNA molecules unique molecular identifiers. Each CDR3 protein gets one entry after TCRdb re-called the reads with MiXCR. The data hold about 120,000 distinct CDR3 sequences, with over 7.5% observed a single time. Sequencing started from total RNA isolated from unfractionated whole blood.

The material sequenced was whole blood. This sequence was found in a human donor in good health. Some clones in this sample may be carry-over from other donors' samples. This rearrangement joins TRBV6-6 to TRBJ1-2, with 10 nucleotides matching TRBD1. The CDR3 spells CASSYGGTGDNYGYTF. DNA of the CDR3: TGTGCCAGCAGTTACGGAGGGACAGGGGATAACTATGGCTACACCTTC.